Below, one TCR beta chain is given with its context. Its antigen is currently unknown. The data were obtained in a study of siplizumab effects on memory and regulatory T cells. Assay used: immunoSEQ multiplex PCR; TCRdb lists only in-frame clones, some missing. Of 100,000 or so clones detected, 75% to 95% appear once; the ten largest clones hold 2.5% to 3%. Study observations and caveats: Siplizumab significantly brought down the alloreactive sequences that trace back to unstimulated CD4+ memory cells. The diversity of naive T cells seemed greater than that of memory cells, and their alloresponse contribution seemed major. A naive or memory phenotype could not be assigned to roughly 80-95% of the proliferating CD4+ or CD8+ clones. Tregs proliferating in siplizumab cultures lacked confirmation of their suppressive function.

Sequenced: CD4+ T cells sorted from blood. The TCR comes from a human donor in good health. Some clones in this sample may be carry-over from other donors' samples.

In nucleotides, the CDR3 is TGTGCCAGCTCACCACCTATGGGACAGGGGTTTGTCCCCGAGCAGTTCTTC. Translated: CASSPPMGQGFVPEQFF. The chain is built from TRBV18 and TRBJ2-1; 10 positions match TRBD1. Germline V lookup: CDR1 KGHSH, CDR2 LQKENI. J lost 10 bases, V lost 0 bases, and 12 bases had no gene match. CDR3 size: 17 residues.